The clone carrying this T cell receptor (beta chain) was found many times. Its antigen is currently unknown. TCR beta CDR3 regions were amplified from RNA. The HTBI primer set served for first-round RT-PCR of the TCR CDR3. TCRdb fed the multiplex PCR reads into MiXCR, producing one record per CDR3 protein. The repertoire holds about 560,000 distinct CDR3 sequences, around 15% seen once, with around a sixth in the top ten. These data come from a study of T cells in Graves' hyperthyroidism and ophthalmopathy. Overall study findings and caveats: In validation, the model predicted ophthalmopathy. These predictions came a median about 6.2 months before onset.

A lack of ophthalmopathy progression within 18 months defined stable Graves' hyperthyroidism. With a duration under 2 months, the hyperthyroidism was newly diagnosed in patients aged 18 to 65. Sequences were obtained from blood. The TCR sequence derives from a woman between 18 and 29 years old with Graves' hyperthyroidism.

The CDR3 nucleotides are TGTGCCAGCAGCCCAAGGGACAACTACGAGCAGTACTTC. Its protein product is CASSPRDNYEQYF. The rearrangement uses TRBV7-9 and TRBJ2-7, with a weak D call TRBD1 (6 bases). Trimming stripped 5 bases from V and 3 bases from J, with 11 bases between. The CDR3 is made up of 13 amino acids. CDR1 is SEHNR and CDR2 is FQNEAQ in the germline V gene (reference sequence).